This T cell receptor (beta chain) is drawn from a study of blood T cell repertoires in COVID-19. Study in general: COVID-19 samples collected from the United States, Italy and Spain covered acute and convalescent phases. Sources were T cells, B-cell-depleted T cells, or PBMCs; the material itself was cDNA or gDNA.

Original processing methods: Reference gene primers were amplified, and this amplification served to estimate nucleated cell counts. Method: immunoSEQ multiplex PCR; TCRdb's copy keeps in-frame clones and lacks some. That table is the source of V, J and clone size, and D and trimming were worked out from the DNA. The sample records around 160,000 clones, 75% to 90% being singletons. Unmatched junction bases numbered 5, after V lost 5 bases and J lost 7 bases. This CDR3 is 13 amino acids long. Germline values: CDR1 MNHEY, CDR2 SVGAGI. The chain links TRBV6-5 to TRBJ1-2; 9 bases are a match to TRBD1. Sequencing input: peripheral blood. The receptor comes from a young man with COVID-19, enrolled during active disease. The CDR3: CASSTRTGAGYTF. The CDR3 bases are TGTGCCAGCAGTACGCGGACAGGGGCTGGCTACACCTTC.